One and the same sample provided the 28 T cell receptor beta chains below, sequenced in a study of blood T cell repertoires in COVID-19. Produced via immunoSEQ multiplex PCR; TCRdb's table is partial and in-frame only. Found here are 140,000 to 150,000 clones, nearly 85% of them singletons; the top ten hold 35% to 45%. The sequenced material came from peripheral blood. These receptors were obtained from a human donor in a cohort sampled during active COVID-19.

The rearrangement uses TRBV5-1 and TRBJ2-7, with 7 nucleotides matching TRBD1. Losses at the gene ends were 4 bases for V and 7 bases for J; bases not matched to a gene: 14. This CDR3 has 15 amino acids. Germline V gene lookup returns CDR1 SGHRS and CDR2 YFSETQ. CDR3 loop: CASSPRDRTSGEQYF. The CDR3 DNA reads as TGCGCCAGCAGCCCCCGGGACAGAACTTCTGGGGAGCAGTACTTC.

Turning to this clone: The same CDR3 can be traced to other DNA sequences in this sample. The V call is TRBV7-8, the J call TRBJ1-1; a weak D match, TRBD1 (6 bases). CDR3 size: 14 residues. Germline V gene lookup returns CDR1 SGHVS and CDR2 FQNEAQ. Trimming left V 2 bases short and J 1 base short, with 8 bases between. DNA for the CDR3: TGTGCCAGCAGCTTACAGGGGCGGAACACTGAAGCTTTCTTT. Translating gives CASSLQGRNTEAFF.

The chain couples TRBV18 to TRBJ2-1; 7 bases are a match to TRBD1. The CDR3 runs to 15 residues. The germline V gene encodes CDR1 KGHSH and CDR2 LQKENI. V lost 6 bases to trimming and J lost 9 bases; unmatched junction nucleotides: 14. CDR3 in DNA: TGTGCCAGCTCGGGGGCCGGGACAGCTACAACTGAGCAGTTCTTC. Protein sequence: CASSGAGTATTEQFF.

This chain links TRBV9 with TRBJ2-5; TRBD2 aligns across 7 bases. The CDR3 spans 16 residues. The V gene's germline CDR1 is SGDLS and CDR2 YYNGEE. Trimming cost V 0 bases and J 1 base; bases outside gene matches: 6. CDR3 loop: CASSVDVGGTQETQYF. CDR3 DNA sequence: TGTGCCAGCAGCGTAGATGTGGGGGGGACCCAAGAGACCCAGTACTTC.

The rearrangement joins TRBV7-3 to TRBJ2-2; 12 nucleotides agree with TRBD2. Germline V CDR1 and CDR2: SGHTA, FQGTGA. This CDR3 has 16 residues. The trim removed 5 bases at V and 0 bases at J, leaving 1 base unmatched. The CDR3 loop is CASSLAGGANTGELFF. As DNA, the CDR3 is TGTGCCAGCAGCCTAGCGGGAGGGGCGAACACCGGGGAGCTGTTTTTT.

The rearrangement uses TRBV14 and TRBJ1-1; 7 nucleotides line up with TRBD1. The CDR3 consists of 15 residues. V dropped 0 bases and J dropped 3; count of bases not matched to a gene: 4. Germline V lookup: CDR1 SGHDN, CDR2 FVKESK. CDR3 amino acids: CASSQEKGAYTEAFF. The CDR3 bases are TGTGCCAGCAGCCAAGAAAAGGGGGCTTACACTGAAGCTTTCTTT.

This clone was counted ten times or more. The gene calls are TRBV5-6 and TRBJ2-7, with 7 nucleotides matching TRBD1. CDR3 length: 15 amino acids. Germline CDR1 is SGHDT and CDR2 is YYEEEE. Losses at the gene ends were 6 bases for V and 2 bases for J; bases not matched to a gene: 11. CDR3 sequence reads: CASTYGTEITYEQYF. The CDR3 coding sequence is TGTGCCAGCACATACGGGACAGAGATAACCTACGAGCAGTACTTC.

This clone was picked up a small number of times. The rearrangement links TRBV18 to TRBJ2-7; 8 bases line up with TRBD1. This CDR3 is built from 13 residues. V was pared by 2 bases and J by 9 bases, with 6 bases of the junction left unmatched. Germline V gene sequence: CDR1 KGHSH, CDR2 LQKENI. CDR3 coding DNA: TGTGCCAGCTCACCAGGTAGGGACAGGCGGCAGTACGTC. It yields the protein CASSPGRDRRQYV.

The chain recombines TRBV11-2 with TRBJ1-5; TRBD1 might be the D (6 bases). Trimming shortened V by 5 bases and J by 7 bases, and 18 bases separated the two germline ends. Germline lookup yields CDR1 SGHAT and CDR2 FQNNGV. The CDR3 extends over 15 amino acids. The CDR3 nucleotides read TGTGCCAGCAGCCCAGGGGTAGGGGAGTTACAGCCCCAGCATTTT. Translation: CASSPGVGELQPQHF.

V and J are TRBV29-1 and TRBJ1-4; a weak D match, TRBD1 (5 bases). The CDR3 is 12 amino acids. Germline loops: CDR1 SQVTM, CDR2 ANQGSEA. Trimming shortened V by 6 bases and J by 5 bases, and 10 bases separated the two germline ends. The CDR3 DNA is TGCAGCGTCCAGGGTCCAAATGAAAAACTGTTTTTT. Amino acids: CSVQGPNEKLFF.

The CDR3 loop is CASSVVASGGANEQFF. The CDR3 DNA follows: TGTGCCAGCAGCGTAGTAGCCAGCGGGGGGGCCAATGAGCAGTTCTTC. The rearrangement links TRBV9 to TRBJ2-1, with 10 bases fitting TRBD2. The CDR3 length is 16 residues. Germline V CDR1 and CDR2: SGDLS, YYNGEE. The ends lost 0 bases at V and 6 bases at J; junction bases unmatched: 6.

The chain carries TRBV24-1 and TRBJ1-2; D is unresolved. The V gene lost 6 bases and the J gene lost 1 base, with 8 bases spanning the gap. Germline loops: CDR1 KGHDR, CDR2 SFDVKD. This CDR3 has 13 amino acids. In nucleotides, the CDR3 is TGTGCCACCAGTCGGAGAGGTAACTATGGCTACACCTTC. Translation: CATSRRGNYGYTF.

The CDR3 spells CASRRTGNTEAFF. As DNA, the CDR3 is TGTGCCAGCAGAAGGACAGGGAACACTGAAGCTTTCTTT. The chain recombines TRBV6-5 with TRBJ1-1; 7 nucleotides line up with TRBD1. After removal of 6 bases from V and 1 base from J, the junction contained 2 bases not matched to a gene. The CDR3 totals 13 residues. Germline CDR1 reads MNHEY; CDR2 reads SVGAGI.

The gene calls are TRBV4-3 and TRBJ1-2, with no clear D. The CDR3 runs 14 residues. Germline CDR1 reads LGHNA; CDR2 reads YSLEER. Trimming took 0 bases from V and 7 from J, leaving 12 bases between them. The CDR3 DNA reads TGCGCCAGCAGCCAAGATCTCACAGCAGCTGGCTACACCTTC. It codes for CASSQDLTAAGYTF.

DNA for the CDR3: TGTGCCACTTCTTCTTCCGGGACTACCATAGAGACCCAGTACTTC. Protein product: CATSSSGTTIETQYF. The chain links TRBV15 to TRBJ2-5, with 7 bases that match TRBD2. The length of the CDR3 is 15 residues. CDR1 is LNHNV, CDR2 YYDKDF, per germline (reference sequence). With V trimmed by 9 bases and J by 4 bases, 14 bases remained unmatched.

The gene calls are TRBV5-1 and TRBJ2-1; D is possibly TRBD1 (6 bases). CDR3 length: 15 amino acids. Trimming took 2 bases from V and 6 from J, leaving 15 bases between them. Germline V lookup: CDR1 SGHRS, CDR2 YFSETQ. The CDR3 bases are TGCGCCAGCAGCTTAGTCTTCGCAGGGGTCAATGAGCAGTTCTTC. Protein product: CASSLVFAGVNEQFF. The full variable domain, in which reference TRBV5-1 and TRBJ2-1 provide the parts outside the CDR3, is KAGVTQTPRYLIKTRGQQVTLSCSPISGHRSVSWYQQTPGQGLQFLFEYFSETQRNKGNFPGRFSGRQFSNSRSEMNVSTLELGDSALYLCASSLVFAGVNEQFFGPGTRLTVL.

The chain has TRBV5-5 and TRBJ2-1; D perhaps matches TRBD1 (5 bases). Germline values: CDR1 SGHKS, CDR2 YYEKEE (reference sequence). The CDR3 loop spans 15 amino acids. V was shortened by 0 bases and J by 4 bases, with 11 bases between the two germline ends. DNA of the CDR3: TGTGCCAGCAGCTTGGCTGGGGCCAATTACAATGAGCAGTTCTTC. Protein: CASSLAGANYNEQFF.

The chain couples TRBV3-1 (or the pseudogene TRBV3-2) to TRBJ1-2; D gene unclear. The V end lost 1 base, the J end lost 6 bases, and 9 bases lay between the germline ends. CDR1 is LGHDT, CDR2 YNNKEL, per germline (reference sequence). This CDR3 is built from 13 residues. CDR3 nucleotide sequence: TGTGCCAGCAGCCAAGCACTCCTAGATGGCTACACCTTC. It translates to CASSQALLDGYTF.

The chain combines TRBV12-3 or TRBV12-4 with TRBJ1-4; TRBD1 aligns across 9 bases. The V segment lost 6 bases and the J segment 8 bases; nucleotides outside the gene matches: 4. The CDR3 loop spans 13 amino acids. CDR3 protein: CASSRDREEKLFF. In DNA, the CDR3 is TGTGCCAGCAGCAGGGACAGGGAGGAAAAACTGTTTTTT.

This chain's CDR3 is CASSLSKGAEQYF. CDR3 nucleotide sequence: TGTGCCAGCAGCTTATCCAAAGGGGCCGAGCAGTACTTC. The chain employs TRBV7-3 and TRBJ2-7; D perhaps matches TRBD1 (5 bases). The CDR3 is 13 amino acids. Germline values: CDR1 SGHTA, CDR2 FQGTGA. V lost 2 bases to trimming and J lost 6 bases, with 11 bases between them.

This chain links TRBV10-3 with TRBJ1-2, with 7 bases identical to TRBD1. Losses at the gene ends were 5 bases for V and 8 bases for J; bases not matched to a gene: 5. Germline V gene sequence: CDR1 ENHRY, CDR2 SYGVKD. This CDR3 region has 12 residues. The DNA for the CDR3 is TGTGCCATCAGTAGGACAGGTGACGGCTACACCTTC. It yields the protein CAISRTGDGYTF.

The rearrangement links TRBV19 to TRBJ1-1; D call uncertain. CDR3 length: 13 residues. Per the germline V gene, CDR1 is LNHDA and CDR2 is SQIVND (reference sequence). Trimming stripped 4 bases from V and 1 base from J, with 7 bases between. CDR3: CASSSQKNTEAFF. The CDR3 DNA follows: TGTGCCAGTAGTAGTCAGAAGAACACTGAAGCTTTCTTT.

The chain joins TRBV18 to TRBJ2-5; D uncertain. The V and J ends lost 4 bases and 4 bases respectively, with 10 bases between them. The CDR3 spans 13 residues. Germline CDR1 and CDR2: KGHSH and LQKENI. CDR3 nucleotides: TGTGCCAGCTCACTTGACGGAGCAGAGACCCAGTACTTC. Translated: CASSLDGAETQYF.

The chain carries TRBV9 and TRBJ2-5, with TRBD2 matching 10 bases. Germline values: CDR1 SGDLS, CDR2 YYNGEE. Trimming cost V 4 bases and J 5 bases; bases outside gene matches: 5. This CDR3 comprises 14 residues. CDR3 in DNA: TGTGCCAGCAGCTTTACGACTAGCGGGGAGACCCAGTACTTC. It specifies CASSFTTSGETQYF.

The CDR3, as DNA: TGTGCCAGTAGTATTTTAGACCGGACTAGCGGGAGATATGAGCAGTTCTTC. This encodes CASSILDRTSGRYEQFF. The gene calls are TRBV19 and TRBJ2-1; 13 bases line up with TRBD2. CDR3 length equals 17 residues. Germline V gene lookup returns CDR1 LNHDA and CDR2 SQIVND (reference sequence). Germline trimming cut 3 bases from V and 8 bases from J; bases unmatched to any gene: 10.

This clone has just a few counts. The chain carries TRBV7-6 and TRBJ2-1, with a possible D match to TRBD2 (6 bases). Germline loops: CDR1 SGHVS, CDR2 FNYEAQ. Deletions cut 5 bases from V and 0 bases from J, with 14 bases between. This CDR3 has 16 amino acids. Here the CDR3 reads CASSRGGASSYNEQFF. The CDR3 DNA reads as TGTGCCAGCAGCCGAGGAGGGGCGAGCTCCTACAATGAGCAGTTCTTC.

The J gene is TRBJ1-5, the V gene TRBV19; no definite D call. Trimming left V 9 bases short and J 3 bases short, with 15 bases between. The CDR3 extends over 14 amino acids. CDR1 and CDR2 from the germline V gene are LNHDA and SQIVND (reference sequence). The chain's CDR3 is CASHTRISNQPQHF. The DNA for the CDR3 is TGTGCCAGCCACACCAGGATATCCAATCAGCCCCAGCATTTT. Drawing the rest from reference TRBV19 and TRBJ1-5, the complete variable domain is DGGITQSPKYLFRKEGQNVTLSCEQNLNHDAMYWYRQDPGQGLRLIYYSQIVNDFQKGDIAEGYSVSREKKESFPLTVTSAQKNPTAFYLCASHTRISNQPQHFGDGTRLSIL.

This clone was counted only a few times. The rearrangement joins TRBV27 to TRBJ2-1, with TRBD2 identical over 8 bases. The CDR3 sequence is 16 residues long. CDR1 MNHEY and CDR2 SMNVEV come from the germline V gene (reference sequence). Losses at the gene ends were 5 bases for V and 2 bases for J; bases not matched to a gene: 8. In DNA form, the CDR3 reads TGTGCCAGCAGTCTTTTAGCGGGAAGGGCCTACAATGAGCAGTTCTTC. Translation: CASSLLAGRAYNEQFF.